This passage covers 23 T cell receptor beta chains from one sample sequenced in a study of monozygotic twins with cystic fibrosis. Only in-frame clones appear in the TCRdb table, and some are missing; sequencing was by immunoSEQ multiplex PCR. The table records tens of thousands of clones, around 96% of them present only once. Material for sequencing was blood. The origin of the receptors is a girl aged 2-10 years with cystic fibrosis.

The V call is TRBV29-1, the J call TRBJ1-1; unclear D gene. CDR1 SQVTM and CDR2 ANQGSEA come from the germline V gene. The CDR3 spans 12 residues. V gave up 3 bases and J gave up 1 base, with 6 bases separating them. CDR3 amino acids: CSVDSANTEAFF. CDR3 DNA: TGCAGCGTTGATTCGGCGAACACTGAAGCTTTCTTT.

The rearrangement uses TRBV9 and TRBJ2-1; 12 positions match TRBD2. The CDR3 contains 17 residues. Germline CDR1 SGDLS, CDR2 YYNGEE. Trimming removed 3 bases from V and 4 bases from J; junction bases left unmatched: 8. CDR3 DNA sequence: TGTGCCAGCAGCGACAGACTAGCGGGAGATACGTACAATGAGCAGTTCTTC. Its translation: CASSDRLAGDTYNEQFF.

CDR3 residues: CASRERQGGTEAFF. The CDR3 region has the DNA TGCGCCAGCAGGGAAAGACAGGGGGGGACTGAAGCTTTCTTT. The chain recombines TRBV10-2 with TRBJ1-1, with 9 positions matching TRBD1. In germline, CDR1 is WSHSY, CDR2 SAAADI. CDR3 length: 14 residues. V trimming: 6 bases; J trimming: 5 bases; junction bases outside the gene matches: 7.

The CDR3 DNA follows: TGTGCCAGCAGCTTAAAGGACGGGGGCCAAGGAGAGACCCAGTACTTC. This sequence encodes CASSLKDGGQGETQYF. The chain uses TRBV7-8 and TRBJ2-5; D may correspond to TRBD1 or TRBD2 (6 bases each). The CDR3 is 16 residues long. V dropped 2 bases and J dropped 4 bases, with 17 bases sitting between them. From germline, CDR1 is SGHVS and CDR2 FQNEAQ.

The chain recombines TRBV6-6 with TRBJ1-1, with D tentatively TRBD1 (5 bases). Germline V gives CDR1 MNHNY, CDR2 SVGAGI (reference sequence). V dropped 2 bases and J dropped 4 bases, with 17 bases sitting between them. This CDR3 region has 16 residues. CDR3 in DNA: TGTGCCAGCAGTTACCCGAAGGAAGGGGTTTTCACTGAAGCTTTCTTT. Encoded protein: CASSYPKEGVFTEAFF.

CDR3 in DNA: TGTGCCAGCAGTTACTCGCCAGGCGGAAACTACGAGCAGTACTTC. This codes for CASSYSPGGNYEQYF. The chain has TRBV6-5 and TRBJ2-7; D ambiguous. The V and J ends lost 0 bases and 3 bases respectively, with 12 bases between them. This CDR3 comprises 15 residues. Germline CDR1 MNHEY, CDR2 SVGAGI.

The rearrangement uses TRBV9 and TRBJ2-1, with D tentatively TRBD1 (5 bases). Trimming took 4 bases from V and 9 from J, leaving 11 bases between them. The CDR3 runs to 12 residues. Germline CDR1 SGDLS, CDR2 YYNGEE. The CDR3: CASSPDRGEQFF. In DNA, the CDR3 is TGTGCCAGCAGCCCAGATAGGGGTGAGCAGTTCTTC.

This clone was counted a single time. The V and J genes are TRBV7-3 and TRBJ2-5; tentative D call: TRBD1 (5 bases). The CDR3 is 15 amino acids. Trimming stripped 5 bases from V and 4 bases from J, with 17 bases between. Germline CDR1 SGHTA, CDR2 FQGTGA. In DNA form, the CDR3 reads TGTGCCAGCAGCCTTTCCGGGCAGGGCTCAGAGACCCAGTACTTC. This gives the protein CASSLSGQGSETQYF.

The rearrangement joins TRBV4-1 to TRBJ2-3; 9 bases align to TRBD2. J gave up 3 bases and V 0 bases, and 4 bases lay outside the gene matches. This CDR3 region has 16 residues. Germline CDR1 reads MGHRA; CDR2 reads YSYEKL. The CDR3 spells CASSQDGLAGTDTQYF. CDR3 bases: TGCGCCAGCAGCCAAGATGGCCTAGCGGGAACAGATACGCAGTATTTT.

The chain employs TRBV6-4 and TRBJ2-7; TRBD2 aligns across 9 bases. CDR1 and CDR2 (germline): MRHNA, SNTAGT. Trimming at V came to 3 bases and at J to 4 bases, leaving 4 bases not matched to a gene. The CDR3 consists of 14 residues. CDR3 protein: CASSERTSDYEQYF. CDR3 DNA: TGTGCCAGCAGTGAGAGGACTAGCGATTACGAGCAGTACTTC.

V usage is TRBV30 and J usage is TRBJ2-3; tentatively, D is TRBD2 (5 bases). Looked up from germline, CDR1 is GTSNPN and CDR2 is SVGIG (reference sequence). The CDR3 sequence is 13 residues long. The V gene lost 4 bases and the J gene lost 6 bases, with 14 bases spanning the gap. The CDR3 reads CAWKRLVRDTQYF. The CDR3 bases are TGTGCCTGGAAGCGGCTAGTAAGGGATACGCAGTATTTT. The full variable domain, with the rest looked up from reference TRBV30 and TRBJ2-3, is SQTIHQWPATLVQPVGSPLSLECTVEGTSNPNLYWYRQAAGRGLQLLFYSVGIGQISSEVPQNLSASRPQDRQFILSSKKLLLSDSGFYLCAWKRLVRDTQYFGPGTRLTVL.

J is TRBJ2-7 and V is TRBV5-1; tentatively, D is TRBD2 (6 bases). Germline CDR1 reads SGHRS; CDR2 reads YFSETQ. This CDR3 is 14 amino acids long. The V and J ends lost 5 bases and 4 bases respectively, with 16 bases between them. The DNA for the CDR3 is TGCGCCAGCAGGCCCGGGACTTTCCCGTACGAGCAGTACTTC. It translates to CASRPGTFPYEQYF.

This chain links TRBV27 with TRBJ1-6, with TRBD1 as a possible D gene (6 bases). V was pared by 4 bases and J by 7 bases, with 14 bases between. Germline V gene sequence: CDR1 MNHEY, CDR2 SMNVEV (reference sequence). The CDR3 has 15 amino acids. The CDR3 bases are TGTGCCAGCAGTTCTTCAGGGGACTGGAATTCACCCCTCCACTTT. Residues: CASSSSGDWNSPLHF.

The V and J genes are TRBV4-1 and TRBJ2-7, with D perhaps TRBD1 or TRBD2 (5 bases each). CDR3 length: 16 amino acids. Trimming pared 2 bases from V and 4 bases from J, leaving 18 bases between. In germline, CDR1 is MGHRA, CDR2 YSYEKL. The CDR3 here is CASSQLRGRKEYEQYF. The CDR3 DNA is TGCGCCAGCAGCCAACTCCGGGGACGGAAGGAATACGAGCAGTACTTC.

The rearrangement joins TRBV5-1 to TRBJ2-3; 8 bases align to TRBD2. This CDR3 has 17 residues. The J segment lost 4 bases and the V segment lost 0 bases, leaving 10 bases of the junction unmatched. Germline loops: CDR1 SGHRS, CDR2 YFSETQ. The chain's CDR3 is CASSLAPTSGAPDTQYF. CDR3 bases: TGCGCCAGCAGCTTGGCCCCAACTAGCGGAGCCCCAGATACGCAGTATTTT.

The V gene is TRBV2, the J gene TRBJ2-3; perhaps D is TRBD1 or TRBD2 (5 bases each). Trimming removed 5 bases from V and 2 bases from J, with 14 bases in between. The CDR3 runs 15 residues. Germline lookup yields CDR1 SNHLY and CDR2 FYNNEI. DNA of the CDR3: TGTGCCAGCAGTCTTTCGGGACCTTCCACAGATACGCAGTATTTT. It translates to CASSLSGPSTDTQYF.

The V call is TRBV6-1, the J call TRBJ1-5; maybe TRBD1 (5 bases). V was trimmed by 6 bases and J by 5 bases, leaving 11 bases between them. Germline loops: CDR1 MNHNS, CDR2 SASEGT. This CDR3 is built from 13 residues. This CDR3 reads CASRTTADQPQHF. The CDR3 DNA reads TGTGCCAGCAGGACGACAGCCGATCAGCCCCAGCATTTT.

The CDR3 here is CALEPGRGTEAFF. DNA of the CDR3: TGTGCCTTGGAGCCCGGGAGGGGAACTGAAGCTTTCTTT. The V and J genes are TRBV30 and TRBJ1-1; tentative D call: TRBD1 (5 bases). Between the trimmed V and J ends, which lost 7 bases and 5 bases, there was a span of 17 bases. In germline, CDR1 is GTSNPN, CDR2 SVGIG (reference sequence). This CDR3 is built from 13 residues.

In nucleotides, the CDR3 is TGTGCCAGCAGCCGGGGGGGCTATGGCTACACCTTC. Its translation: CASSRGGYGYTF. V usage is TRBV27 and J usage is TRBJ1-2, with D possibly matching TRBD1 (5 bases). V was pared by 6 bases and J by 4 bases, with 9 bases between. In germline, CDR1 is MNHEY, CDR2 SMNVEV (reference sequence). This CDR3 is built from 12 residues.

The genes are TRBV18 and TRBJ2-3; D remains unclear. The CDR3 extends over 15 amino acids. V was shortened by 0 bases and J by 6 bases, with 13 bases between the two germline ends. The germline CDR1 and CDR2 sequences are KGHSH and LQKENI. In nucleotides, the CDR3 is TGTGCCAGCTCACCACCGATCTCGCCCCGCGATACGCAGTATTTT. This translates into CASSPPISPRDTQYF.

This sequence joins TRBV27 and TRBJ1-1; no firm D call. The CDR3 has 13 residues. Germline-derived CDR1 and CDR2 are MNHEY and SMNVEV (reference sequence). Trimming removed 10 bases at V and 7 bases at J, with 19 bases between. Here the CDR3 DNA reads TGTGCCACCAGCCGCGGAGGGATTTATGAAGCTTTCTTT. This translates into CATSRGGIYEAFF.

V is TRBV7-9 and J is TRBJ2-7, with 8 nucleotides matching TRBD2. The V gene's germline CDR1 is SEHNR and CDR2 FQNEAQ (reference sequence). The CDR3 is made up of 14 amino acids. V lost 7 bases, J lost 6 bases, and 11 bases stayed unmatched. CDR3 sequence reads: CASIPVGTSSEQYF. Here the CDR3 DNA reads TGTGCCAGCATTCCCGTGGGGACTAGTAGCGAGCAGTACTTC.

This sequence joins TRBV7-9 and TRBJ2-7; D possibly corresponds to TRBD1 (5 bases). Per germline, CDR1 SEHNR and CDR2 FQNEAQ (reference sequence). V shed 2 bases and J shed 2 bases, with 16 bases lying between them. The CDR3 covers 16 residues. The CDR3 reads CASSLLSTGNAYEQYF. Written as DNA, the CDR3 is TGTGCCAGCAGCTTATTGTCTACAGGTAATGCCTACGAGCAGTACTTC. Full variable domain (outside the CDR3, taken from reference TRBV7-9 and TRBJ2-7): DTGVSQNPRHKITKRGQNVTFRCDPISEHNRLYWYRQTLGQGPEFLTYFQNEAQLEKSRLLSDRFSAERPKGSFSTLEIQRTEQGDSAMYLCASSLLSTGNAYEQYFGPGTRLTVT.